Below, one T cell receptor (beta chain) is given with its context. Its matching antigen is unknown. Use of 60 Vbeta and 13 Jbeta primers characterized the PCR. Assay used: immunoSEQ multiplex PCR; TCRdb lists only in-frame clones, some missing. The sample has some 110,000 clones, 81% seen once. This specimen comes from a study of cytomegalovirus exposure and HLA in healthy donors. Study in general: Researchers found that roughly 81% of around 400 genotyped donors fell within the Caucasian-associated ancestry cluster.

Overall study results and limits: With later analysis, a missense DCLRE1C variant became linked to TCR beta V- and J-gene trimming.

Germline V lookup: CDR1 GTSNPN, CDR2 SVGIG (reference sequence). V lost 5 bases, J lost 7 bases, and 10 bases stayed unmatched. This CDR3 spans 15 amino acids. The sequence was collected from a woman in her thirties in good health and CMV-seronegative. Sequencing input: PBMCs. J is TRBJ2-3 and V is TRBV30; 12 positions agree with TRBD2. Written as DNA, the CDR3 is TGTGCCTGGGAACCTAGCGGGAGGGCCGGGAATACGCAGTATTTT. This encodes CAWEPSGRAGNTQYF.